This TCR beta chain was recorded in a study of OX40 agonist ivuxolimab in advanced cancers. Study-wide context: The study treated patients with ivuxolimab, an agonistic anti-OX40 (CD134) antibody. Patients received ivuxolimab, an intravenous treatment, every 2 weeks at 0.01 to 10 mg/kg.

Germline V gene sequence: CDR1 SQVTM, CDR2 ANQGSEA. V gave up 7 bases and J gave up 1 base, with 13 bases separating them. The CDR3 runs 13 residues. Study outcomes and limitations: Antigen targets of the expanded peripheral T cells went undetermined.

Profiling relied on immunoSEQ multiplex PCR, and the TCRdb table lists in-frame clones only, not all of them. The sample yields 76,000 or so clones, about 89% seen once. Regarding this clone: The target antigen is unknown.

V and J are TRBV29-1 and TRBJ2-5; D possibly corresponds to TRBD2 (6 bases). Specimen: CD4+ or CD8+ T cells sorted from blood, collected in a trial of the OX40 agonist ivuxolimab. The source is an adult with an advanced solid tumor such as melanoma, head and neck, liver or kidney cancer. The CDR3 sequence: CSGRERIQETQYF. CDR3 DNA: TGCAGCGGCCGGGAGAGGATCCAAGAGACCCAGTACTTC.